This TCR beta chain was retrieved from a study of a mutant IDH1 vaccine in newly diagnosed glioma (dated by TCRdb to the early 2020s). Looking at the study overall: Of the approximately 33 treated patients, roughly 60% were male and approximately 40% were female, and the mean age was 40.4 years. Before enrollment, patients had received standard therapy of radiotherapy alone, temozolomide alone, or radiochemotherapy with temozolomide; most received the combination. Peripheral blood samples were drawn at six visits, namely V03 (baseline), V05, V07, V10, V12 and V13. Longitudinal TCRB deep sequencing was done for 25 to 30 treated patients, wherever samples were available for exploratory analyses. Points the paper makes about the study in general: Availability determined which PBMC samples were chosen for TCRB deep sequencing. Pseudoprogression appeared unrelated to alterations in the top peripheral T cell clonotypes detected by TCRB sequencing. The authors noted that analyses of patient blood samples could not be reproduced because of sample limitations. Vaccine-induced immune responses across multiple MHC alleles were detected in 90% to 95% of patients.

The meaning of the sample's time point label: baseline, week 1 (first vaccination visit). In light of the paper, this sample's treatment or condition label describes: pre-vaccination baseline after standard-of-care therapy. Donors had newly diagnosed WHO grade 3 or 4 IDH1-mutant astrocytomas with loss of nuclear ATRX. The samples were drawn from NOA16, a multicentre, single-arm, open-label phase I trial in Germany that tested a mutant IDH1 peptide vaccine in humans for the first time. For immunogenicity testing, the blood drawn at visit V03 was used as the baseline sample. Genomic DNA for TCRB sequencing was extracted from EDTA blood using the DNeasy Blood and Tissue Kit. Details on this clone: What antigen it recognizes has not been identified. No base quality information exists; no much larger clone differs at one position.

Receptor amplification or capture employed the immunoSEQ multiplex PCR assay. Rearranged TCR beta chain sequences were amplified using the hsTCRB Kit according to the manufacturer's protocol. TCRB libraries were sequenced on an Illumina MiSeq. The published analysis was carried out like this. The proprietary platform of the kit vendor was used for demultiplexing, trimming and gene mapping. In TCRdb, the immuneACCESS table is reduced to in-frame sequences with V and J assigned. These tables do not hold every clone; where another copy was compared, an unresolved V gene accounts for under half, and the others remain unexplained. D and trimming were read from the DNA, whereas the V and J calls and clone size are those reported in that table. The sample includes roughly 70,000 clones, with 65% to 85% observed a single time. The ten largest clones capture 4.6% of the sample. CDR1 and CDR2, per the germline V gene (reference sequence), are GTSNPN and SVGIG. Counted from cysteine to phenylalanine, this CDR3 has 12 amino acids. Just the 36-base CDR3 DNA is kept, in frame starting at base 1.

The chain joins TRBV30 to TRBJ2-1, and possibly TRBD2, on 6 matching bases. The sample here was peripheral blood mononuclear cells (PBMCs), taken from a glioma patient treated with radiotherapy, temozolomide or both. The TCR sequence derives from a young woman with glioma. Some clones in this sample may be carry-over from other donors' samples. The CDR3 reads CARRGTYNEQFF. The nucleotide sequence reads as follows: TGTGCTCGCCGCGGGACCTACAATGAGCAGTTCTTC. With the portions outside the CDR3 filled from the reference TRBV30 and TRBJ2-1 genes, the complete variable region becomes SQTIHQWPATLVQPVGSPLSLECTVEGTSNPNLYWYRQAAGRGLQLLFYSVGIGQISSEVPQNLSASRPQDRQFILSSKKLLLSDSGFYLCARRGTYNEQFFGPGTRLTVL.